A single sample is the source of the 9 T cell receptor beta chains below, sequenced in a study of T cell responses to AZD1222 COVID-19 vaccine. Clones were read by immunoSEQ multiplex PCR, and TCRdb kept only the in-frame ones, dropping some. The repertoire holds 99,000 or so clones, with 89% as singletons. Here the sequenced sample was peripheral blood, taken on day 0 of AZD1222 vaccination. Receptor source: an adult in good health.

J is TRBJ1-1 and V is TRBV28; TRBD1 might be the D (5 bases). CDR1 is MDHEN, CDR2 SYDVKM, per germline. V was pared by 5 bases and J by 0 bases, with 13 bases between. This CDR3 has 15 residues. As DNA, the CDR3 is TGTGCCAGCAGTCCATCCGCAGGGATGAACACTGAAGCTTTCTTT. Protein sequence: CASSPSAGMNTEAFF.

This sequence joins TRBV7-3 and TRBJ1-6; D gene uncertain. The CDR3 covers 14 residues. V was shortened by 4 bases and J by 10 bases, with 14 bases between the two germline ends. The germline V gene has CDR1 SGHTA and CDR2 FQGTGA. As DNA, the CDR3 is TGTGCCAGCAGCTCCAAGTCGGGCGACTCACCCCTCCACTTT. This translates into CASSSKSGDSPLHF.

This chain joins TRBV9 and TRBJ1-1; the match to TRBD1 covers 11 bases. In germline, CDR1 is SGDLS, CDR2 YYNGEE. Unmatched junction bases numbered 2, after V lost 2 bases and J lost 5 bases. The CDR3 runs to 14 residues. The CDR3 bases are TGTGCCAGCAGCGTGGGACAGGGGGGGACTGAAGCTTTCTTT. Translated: CASSVGQGGTEAFF.

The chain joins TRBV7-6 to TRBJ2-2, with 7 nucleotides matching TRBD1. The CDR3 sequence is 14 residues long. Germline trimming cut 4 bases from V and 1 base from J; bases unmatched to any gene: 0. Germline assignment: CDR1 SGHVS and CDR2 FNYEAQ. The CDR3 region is CASSWDRNTGELFF. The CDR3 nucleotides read TGTGCCAGCAGCTGGGACAGGAACACCGGGGAGCTGTTTTTT.

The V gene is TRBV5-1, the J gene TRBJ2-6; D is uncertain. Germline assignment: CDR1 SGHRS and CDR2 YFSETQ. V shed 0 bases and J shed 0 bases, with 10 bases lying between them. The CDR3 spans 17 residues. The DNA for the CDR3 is TGCGCCAGCAGCTTGGGACGGATAAGCTCTGGGGCCAACGTCCTGACTTTC. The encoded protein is CASSLGRISSGANVLTF.

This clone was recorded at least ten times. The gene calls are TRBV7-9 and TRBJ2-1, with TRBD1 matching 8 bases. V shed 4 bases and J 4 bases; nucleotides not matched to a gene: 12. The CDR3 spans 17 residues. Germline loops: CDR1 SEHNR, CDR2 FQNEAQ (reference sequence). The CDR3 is CASSYKQGVSGYNEQFF. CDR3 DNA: TGTGCCAGCAGCTATAAACAGGGGGTCTCGGGGTACAATGAGCAGTTCTTC.

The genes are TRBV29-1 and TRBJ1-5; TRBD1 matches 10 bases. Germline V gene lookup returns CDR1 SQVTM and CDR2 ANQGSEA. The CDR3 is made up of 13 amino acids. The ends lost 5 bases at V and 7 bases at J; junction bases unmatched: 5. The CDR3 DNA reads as TGCAGCGTTACGGGACAGGGGAGCCAGCCCCAGCATTTT. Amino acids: CSVTGQGSQPQHF.

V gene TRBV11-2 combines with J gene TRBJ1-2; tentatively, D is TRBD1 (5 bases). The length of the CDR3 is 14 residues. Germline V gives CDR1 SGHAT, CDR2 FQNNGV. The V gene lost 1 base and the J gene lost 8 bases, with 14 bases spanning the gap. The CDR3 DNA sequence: TGTGCCAGCAGCTTAGTATCAGGGTGGAGGGGCTACACCTTC. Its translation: CASSLVSGWRGYTF. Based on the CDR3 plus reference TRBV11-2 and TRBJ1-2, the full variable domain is EAGVAQSPRYKIIEKRQSVAFWCNPISGHATLYWYQQILGQGPKLLIQFQNNGVVDDSQLPKDRFSAERLKGVDSTLKIQPAKLEDSAVYLCASSLVSGWRGYTFGSGTRLTVV.

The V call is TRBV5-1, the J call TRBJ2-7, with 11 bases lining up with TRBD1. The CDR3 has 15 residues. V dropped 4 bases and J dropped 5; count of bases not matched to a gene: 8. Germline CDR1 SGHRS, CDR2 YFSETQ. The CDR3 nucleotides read TGCGCCAGCAGCATAGGACAGGGGGCGCCGGACGAGCAGTACTTC. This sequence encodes CASSIGQGAPDEQYF.